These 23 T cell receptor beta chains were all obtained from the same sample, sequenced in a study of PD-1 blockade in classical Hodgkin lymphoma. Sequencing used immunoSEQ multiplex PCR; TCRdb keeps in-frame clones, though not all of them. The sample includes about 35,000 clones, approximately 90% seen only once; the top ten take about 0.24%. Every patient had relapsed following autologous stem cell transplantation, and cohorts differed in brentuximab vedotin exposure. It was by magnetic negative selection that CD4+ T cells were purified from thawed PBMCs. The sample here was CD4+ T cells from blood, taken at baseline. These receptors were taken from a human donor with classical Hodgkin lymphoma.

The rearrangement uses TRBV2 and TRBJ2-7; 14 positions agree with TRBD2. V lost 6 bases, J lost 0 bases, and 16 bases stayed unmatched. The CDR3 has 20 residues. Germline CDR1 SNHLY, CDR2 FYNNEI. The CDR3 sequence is CASSARPGTSGSGRSYEQYF. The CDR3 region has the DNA TGTGCCAGCAGCGCGAGACCCGGGACTAGCGGGAGCGGCCGCTCCTACGAGCAGTACTTC.

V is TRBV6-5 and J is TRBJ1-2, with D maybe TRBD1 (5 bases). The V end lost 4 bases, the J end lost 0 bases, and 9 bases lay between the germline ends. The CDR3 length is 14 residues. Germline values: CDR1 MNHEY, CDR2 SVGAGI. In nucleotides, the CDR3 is TGTGCCAGCAGTTCAGACAGCACTAACTATGGCTACACCTTC. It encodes CASSSDSTNYGYTF.

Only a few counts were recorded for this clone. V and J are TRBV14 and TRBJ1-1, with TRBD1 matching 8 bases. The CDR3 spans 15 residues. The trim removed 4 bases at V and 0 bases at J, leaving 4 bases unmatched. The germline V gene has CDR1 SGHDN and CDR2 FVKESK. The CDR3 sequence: CASSRSQGVNTEAFF. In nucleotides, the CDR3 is TGTGCCAGCAGCCGATCACAGGGGGTGAACACTGAAGCTTTCTTT.

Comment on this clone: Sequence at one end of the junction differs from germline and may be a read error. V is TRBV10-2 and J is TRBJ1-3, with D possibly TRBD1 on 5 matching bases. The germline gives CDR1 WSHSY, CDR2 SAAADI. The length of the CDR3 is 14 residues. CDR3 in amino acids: CASLITGPGNTIYF. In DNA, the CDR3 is TGCGCCAGCCTAATAACGGGACCTGGGAACACCATATATTTT.

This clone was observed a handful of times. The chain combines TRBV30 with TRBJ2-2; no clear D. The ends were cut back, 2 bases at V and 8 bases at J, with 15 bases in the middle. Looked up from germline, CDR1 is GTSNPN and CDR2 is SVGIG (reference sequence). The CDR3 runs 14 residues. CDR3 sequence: CAWSQSGFQGELFF. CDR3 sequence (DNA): TGTGCCTGGAGTCAATCAGGTTTCCAAGGGGAGCTGTTTTTT. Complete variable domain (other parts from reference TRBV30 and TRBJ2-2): SQTIHQWPATLVQPVGSPLSLECTVEGTSNPNLYWYRQAAGRGLQLLFYSVGIGQISSEVPQNLSASRPQDRQFILSSKKLLLSDSGFYLCAWSQSGFQGELFFGEGSRLTVL.

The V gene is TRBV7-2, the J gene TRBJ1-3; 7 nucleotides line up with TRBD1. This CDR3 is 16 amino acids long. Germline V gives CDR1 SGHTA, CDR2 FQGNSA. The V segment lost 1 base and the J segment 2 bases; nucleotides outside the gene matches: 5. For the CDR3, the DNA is TGTGCCAGCAGCTTAGTATCGACAGGGCCTGGAAACACCATATATTTT. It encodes CASSLVSTGPGNTIYF.

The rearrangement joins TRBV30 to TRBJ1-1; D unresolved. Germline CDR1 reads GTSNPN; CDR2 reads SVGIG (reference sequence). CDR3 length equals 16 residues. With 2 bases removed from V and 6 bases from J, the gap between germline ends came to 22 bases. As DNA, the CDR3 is TGTGCCTGGAGTCCCCCGATCGGACGGCTTTCAGCTGAAGCTTTCTTT. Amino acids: CAWSPPIGRLSAEAFF.

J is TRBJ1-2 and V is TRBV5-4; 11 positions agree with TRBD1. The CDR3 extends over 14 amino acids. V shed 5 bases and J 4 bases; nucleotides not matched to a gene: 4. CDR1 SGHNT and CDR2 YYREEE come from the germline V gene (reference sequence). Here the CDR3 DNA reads TGTGCCAGCAGGGGACAGGGGGAAGGCTATGGCTACACCTTC. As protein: CASRGQGEGYGYTF. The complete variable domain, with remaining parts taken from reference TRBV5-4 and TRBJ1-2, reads ETGVTQSPTHLIKTRGQQVTLRCSSQSGHNTVSWYQQALGQGPQFIFQYYREEENGRGNFPPRFSGLQFPNYSSELNVNALELDDSALYLCASRGQGEGYGYTFGSGTRLTVV.

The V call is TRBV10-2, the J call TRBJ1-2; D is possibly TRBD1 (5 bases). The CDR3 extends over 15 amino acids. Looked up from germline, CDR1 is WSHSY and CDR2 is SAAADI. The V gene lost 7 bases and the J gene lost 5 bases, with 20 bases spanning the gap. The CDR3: CASTVRGAENYGYTF. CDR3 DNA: TGCGCCAGCACGGTGCGTGGGGCAGAGAATTATGGCTACACCTTC.

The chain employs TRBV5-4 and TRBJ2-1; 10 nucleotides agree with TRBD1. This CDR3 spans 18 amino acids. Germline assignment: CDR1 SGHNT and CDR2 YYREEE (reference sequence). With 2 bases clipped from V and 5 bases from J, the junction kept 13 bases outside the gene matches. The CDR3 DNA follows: TGTGCCAGCAGCTTTGATGAGACCCGGGACAGGGGCGACAATGAGCAGTTCTTC. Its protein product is CASSFDETRDRGDNEQFF.

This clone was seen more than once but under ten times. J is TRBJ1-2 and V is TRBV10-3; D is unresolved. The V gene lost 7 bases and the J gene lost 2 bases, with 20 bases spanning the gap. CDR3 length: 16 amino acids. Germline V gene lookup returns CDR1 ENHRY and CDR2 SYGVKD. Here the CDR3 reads CAITHTVPPQNYGYTF. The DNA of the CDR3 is TGTGCCATCACTCACACCGTCCCGCCTCAAAACTATGGCTACACCTTC.

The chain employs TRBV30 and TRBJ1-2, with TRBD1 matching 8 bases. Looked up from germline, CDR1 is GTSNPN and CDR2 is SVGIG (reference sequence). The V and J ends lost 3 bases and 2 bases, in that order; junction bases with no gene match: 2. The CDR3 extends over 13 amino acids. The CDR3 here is CAWSGTGNYGYTF. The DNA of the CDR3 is TGTGCCTGGAGCGGGACAGGCAACTATGGCTACACCTTC.

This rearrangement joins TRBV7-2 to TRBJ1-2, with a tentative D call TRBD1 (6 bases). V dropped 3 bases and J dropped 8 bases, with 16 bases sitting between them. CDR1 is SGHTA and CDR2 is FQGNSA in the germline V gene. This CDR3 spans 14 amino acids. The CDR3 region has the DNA TGTGCCAGCAGCTTGACAGGTGGATCGCGGGGCTACACCTTC. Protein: CASSLTGGSRGYTF. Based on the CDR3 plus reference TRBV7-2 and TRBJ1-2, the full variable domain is GAGVSQSPSNKVTEKGKDVELRCDPISGHTALYWYRQSLGQGLEFLIYFQGNSAPDKSGLPSDRFSAERTGGSVSTLTIQRTQQEDSAVYLCASSLTGGSRGYTFGSGTRLTVV.

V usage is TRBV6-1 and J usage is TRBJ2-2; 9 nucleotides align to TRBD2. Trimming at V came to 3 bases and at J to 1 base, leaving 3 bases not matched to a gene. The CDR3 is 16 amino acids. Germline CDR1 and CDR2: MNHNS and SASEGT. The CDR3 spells CASSDRSGGNTGELFF. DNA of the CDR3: TGTGCCAGCAGTGACCGTAGCGGGGGGAACACCGGGGAGCTGTTTTTT.

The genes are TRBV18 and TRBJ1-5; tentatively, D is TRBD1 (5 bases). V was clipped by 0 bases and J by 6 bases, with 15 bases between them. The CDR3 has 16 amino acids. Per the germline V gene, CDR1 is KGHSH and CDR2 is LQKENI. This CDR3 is CASSPPGTPWPQPQHF. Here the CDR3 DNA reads TGTGCCAGCTCACCACCCGGGACCCCCTGGCCTCAGCCCCAGCATTTT.

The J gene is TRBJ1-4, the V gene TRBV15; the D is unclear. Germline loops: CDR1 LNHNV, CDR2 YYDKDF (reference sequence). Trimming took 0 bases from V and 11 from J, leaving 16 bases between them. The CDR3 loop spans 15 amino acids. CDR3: CATSREAGKKGKLFF. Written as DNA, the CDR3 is TGTGCCACCAGCAGAGAGGCAGGAAAGAAAGGGAAACTGTTTTTT.

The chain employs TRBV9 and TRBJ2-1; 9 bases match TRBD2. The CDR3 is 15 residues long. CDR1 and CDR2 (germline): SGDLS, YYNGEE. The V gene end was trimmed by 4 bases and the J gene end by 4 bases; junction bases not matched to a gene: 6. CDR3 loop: CASSPRLAEYNEQFF. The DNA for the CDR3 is TGTGCCAGCAGCCCGAGACTAGCGGAATACAATGAGCAGTTCTTC. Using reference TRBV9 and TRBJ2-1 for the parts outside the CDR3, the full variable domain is DSGVTQTPKHLITATGQRVTLRCSPRSGDLSVYWYQQSLDQGLQFLIQYYNGEERAKGNILERFSAQQFPDLHSELNLSSLELGDSALYFCASSPRLAEYNEQFFGPGTRLTVL.

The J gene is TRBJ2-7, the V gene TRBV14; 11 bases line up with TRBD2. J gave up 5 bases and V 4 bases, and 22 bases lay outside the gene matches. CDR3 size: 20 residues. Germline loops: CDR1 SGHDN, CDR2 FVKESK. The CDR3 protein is CASSRTRLAGLGVPPHEQYF. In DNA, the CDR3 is TGTGCCAGCAGCCGCACAAGACTAGCGGGACTGGGGGTCCCGCCCCACGAGCAGTACTTC.

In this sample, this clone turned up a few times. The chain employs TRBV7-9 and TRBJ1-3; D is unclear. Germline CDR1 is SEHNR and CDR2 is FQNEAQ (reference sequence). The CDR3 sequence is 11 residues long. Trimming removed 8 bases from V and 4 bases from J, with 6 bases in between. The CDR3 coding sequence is TGTGCCAGCCCTTCGGGAAACACCATATATTTT. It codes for CASPSGNTIYF.

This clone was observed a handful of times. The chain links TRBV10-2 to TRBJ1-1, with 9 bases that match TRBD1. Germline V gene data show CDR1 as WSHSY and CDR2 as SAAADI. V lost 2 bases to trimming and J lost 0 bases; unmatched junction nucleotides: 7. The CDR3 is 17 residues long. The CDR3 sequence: CASSERQGVGMNTEAFF. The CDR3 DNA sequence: TGCGCCAGCAGTGAGAGACAGGGGGTAGGCATGAACACTGAAGCTTTCTTT.

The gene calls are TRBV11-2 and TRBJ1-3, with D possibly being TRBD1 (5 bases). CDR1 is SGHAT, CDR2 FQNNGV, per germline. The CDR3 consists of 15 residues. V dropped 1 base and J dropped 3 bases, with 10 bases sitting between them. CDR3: CASSLGGGIGNTIYF. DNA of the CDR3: TGTGCCAGCAGCTTAGGGGGGGGTATTGGAAACACCATATATTTT.

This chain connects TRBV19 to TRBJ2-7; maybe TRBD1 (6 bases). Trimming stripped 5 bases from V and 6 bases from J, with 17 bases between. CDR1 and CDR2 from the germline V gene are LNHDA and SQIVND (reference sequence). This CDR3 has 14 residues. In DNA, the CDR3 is TGTGCCAGTAGTCTGGGACAACCAGGAACCGAGCAGTACTTC. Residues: CASSLGQPGTEQYF.

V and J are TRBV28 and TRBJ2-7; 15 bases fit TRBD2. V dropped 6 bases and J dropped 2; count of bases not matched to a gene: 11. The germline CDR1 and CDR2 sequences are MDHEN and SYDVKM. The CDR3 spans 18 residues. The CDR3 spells CASSASGLAGGLAYEQYF. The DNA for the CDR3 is TGTGCCAGCAGCGCGAGCGGACTAGCGGGAGGGTTAGCCTACGAGCAGTACTTC.